The 15 T cell receptor beta chains presented below share a single source sample, sequenced in a study of cytomegalovirus exposure and HLA in healthy donors. PCR used 60 Vbeta primers and 13 Jbeta primers. Profiling relied on immunoSEQ multiplex PCR, and the TCRdb table lists in-frame clones only, not all of them. The sample holds about 200,000 clones; approximately 88% are singletons and the top ten take 0.71%. Sequenced material: PBMCs. Receptors were obtained from a boy between 2 and 10 years old in good health and CMV-seronegative.

V gene TRBV5-8 combines with J gene TRBJ2-5; 7 bases are shared with TRBD1. CDR1 and CDR2 from the germline V gene are SGHTS and YDEGEE. V was pared by 4 bases and J by 1 base, with 7 bases of the junction left unmatched. The CDR3 contains 15 residues. The CDR3 bases are TGTGCCAGCAGCATCTACAGGGGTACCCAAGAGACCCAGTACTTC. As protein: CASSIYRGTQETQYF.

The chain is built from TRBV7-9 and TRBJ2-5, with D perhaps matching TRBD1 (5 bases). Trimming pared 4 bases from V and 4 bases from J, leaving 19 bases between. The CDR3 runs to 16 residues. The germline V gene has CDR1 SEHNR and CDR2 FQNEAQ (reference sequence). In DNA, the CDR3 is TGTGCCAGCAGCTCACCTAGGACACGAAAGGGAGAGACCCAGTACTTC. Protein: CASSSPRTRKGETQYF.

The chain carries TRBV5-4 and TRBJ2-5; 11 nucleotides line up with TRBD2. From germline, CDR1 is SGHNT and CDR2 YYREEE (reference sequence). The CDR3 loop spans 15 amino acids. V lost 5 bases to trimming and J lost 2 bases; unmatched junction nucleotides: 5. The DNA of the CDR3 is TGTGCCAGCAGTAAAGGGACTAGCGGACAAGAGACCCAGTACTTC. Translating gives CASSKGTSGQETQYF.

This chain uses TRBV29-1 with TRBJ1-2; 7 bases agree with TRBD1. V gave up 7 bases and J gave up 8 bases; unmatched junction bases: 10. The germline gives CDR1 SQVTM, CDR2 ANQGSEA. The CDR3 is 12 residues long. CDR3 in amino acids: CSAGGRAVGYTF. In nucleotides, the CDR3 is TGCAGCGCAGGGGGAAGGGCAGTCGGCTACACCTTC.

The chain recombines TRBV6-1 with TRBJ2-7; a weak D match, TRBD2 (6 bases). The germline V gene encodes CDR1 MNHNS and CDR2 SASEGT. CDR3 length: 16 residues. V was pared by 4 bases and J by 1 base, with 17 bases between. The CDR3 here is CASSAAGRSVSYEQYF. DNA for the CDR3: TGTGCCAGCAGTGCTGCGGGACGGAGTGTTTCCTACGAGCAGTACTTC.

The chain links TRBV9 to TRBJ2-3; TRBD2 matches at 11 bases. With V trimmed by 1 base and J by 4 bases, 2 bases remained unmatched. Germline values: CDR1 SGDLS, CDR2 YYNGEE. This CDR3 has 15 residues. In DNA, the CDR3 is TGTGCCAGCAGCGTAACTAGCGGGAGTGCAGATACGCAGTATTTT. Protein sequence: CASSVTSGSADTQYF.

The chain joins TRBV7-6 to TRBJ2-7; D perhaps matches TRBD2 (5 bases). CDR3 length: 13 amino acids. Germline CDR1 reads SGHVS; CDR2 reads FNYEAQ. V gave up 4 bases and J gave up 6 bases, with 13 bases separating them. The CDR3: CASSSNGDPEQYF. The CDR3 DNA sequence: TGTGCCAGCAGCTCCAACGGGGATCCCGAGCAGTACTTC.

The V gene is TRBV5-6, the J gene TRBJ2-1; the D gene is possibly TRBD2 (5 bases). The CDR3 is 16 residues long. Germline CDR1 and CDR2: SGHDT and YYEEEE. V was cut by 1 base and J by 3 bases, with 14 bases left in between. The CDR3 coding sequence is TGTGCCAGCAGCTTGAATCGGGATGGGGTCTACAATGAGCAGTTCTTC. Amino acids: CASSLNRDGVYNEQFF.

This rearrangement joins TRBV5-1 to TRBJ2-7; perhaps TRBD2 as D (6 bases). Germline assignment: CDR1 SGHRS and CDR2 YFSETQ. This CDR3 is built from 14 residues. V shed 4 bases and J shed 1 base, with 12 bases lying between them. The CDR3 DNA follows: TGCGCCAGCAGCCCACGGGGGTCGTCCTACGAGCAGTACTTC. Its translation: CASSPRGSSYEQYF.

V and J are TRBV29-1 and TRBJ1-4; D is perhaps TRBD1 (5 bases). The germline V gene has CDR1 SQVTM and CDR2 ANQGSEA. Trimming pared 7 bases from V and 7 bases from J, leaving 16 bases between. The CDR3 runs to 13 residues. For the CDR3, the DNA is TGCAGCGGCTGGGACGGGGGGAGTGAAAAACTGTTTTTT. It translates to CSGWDGGSEKLFF.

The DNA for the CDR3 is TGTGCCAGCAGTGAACGGGTAGGCTATGGCTACACCTTC. Translation gives CASSERVGYGYTF. This sequence joins TRBV6-1 and TRBJ1-2; no definite D call. Germline V gene lookup returns CDR1 MNHNS and CDR2 SASEGT. V was cut by 2 bases and J by 4 bases, with 8 bases left in between. This CDR3 region has 13 residues.

This sequence joins TRBV27 and TRBJ2-1, with 7 bases fitting TRBD2. The CDR3 has 14 residues. Germline V gives CDR1 MNHEY, CDR2 SMNVEV (reference sequence). The V and J ends lost 2 bases and 7 bases, in that order; junction bases with no gene match: 5. CDR3 residues: CASSLEASGNEQFF. In DNA, the CDR3 is TGTGCCAGCAGTTTAGAGGCTAGCGGAAATGAGCAGTTCTTC.

In DNA form, the CDR3 reads TGTGCCAGCAGTTTAGCGCACTCCTACGAGCAGTACTTC. The encoded protein is CASSLAHSYEQYF. The V and J genes are TRBV27 and TRBJ2-7, with unresolved D. The V gene's germline CDR1 is MNHEY and CDR2 SMNVEV (reference sequence). V lost 2 bases to trimming and J lost 0 bases, with 5 bases between them. The CDR3 sequence is 13 residues long.

The rearrangement joins TRBV27 to TRBJ1-1; D is possibly TRBD1 (5 bases). Trimming shortened V by 3 bases and J by 6 bases, and 17 bases separated the two germline ends. The CDR3 extends over 15 amino acids. Germline V gene sequence: CDR1 MNHEY, CDR2 SMNVEV (reference sequence). CDR3 coding DNA: TGTGCCAGCAGTTTTAATAGACAGCTAAAAGCTGAAGCTTTCTTT. It codes for CASSFNRQLKAEAFF.

The V call is TRBV15, the J call TRBJ2-3; 7 nucleotides align to TRBD2. CDR1 LNHNV and CDR2 YYDKDF come from the germline V gene (reference sequence). The CDR3 is 16 amino acids. Trimming removed 0 bases from V and 2 bases from J; junction bases left unmatched: 5. The CDR3 coding sequence is TGTGCCACCAGCAGAGATGCGGGGGAATTCACAGATACGCAGTATTTT. Translating it yields CATSRDAGEFTDTQYF.